A selection of T cell receptor beta chains follows, all from one sample in a study of T cell repertoires in cytomegalovirus infection. TCRdb itself ran the reads through MiXCR, one entry per CDR3 protein. This table holds roughly 320,000 distinct CDR3 sequences, more than 8% found once. Sequencing used PBMCs. Receptors originate from a human donor in good health (CMV status not recorded). Some clones in this sample may be carry-over from other donors' samples. Each CDR3 is given with its conserved first and last residue. D genes are given only for firm matches. Only some rows state a clone size, as once, few, many or a class for expanded clones.

v_call: TRBV7-2
j_call: TRBJ2-1
clone_size: many
d_call: TRBD2
cdr3_nt: TGTGCCAGCAGGCCGGCCCCCTTAGCGGGGGACTACAATGAGCAGTTCTTC
cdr3_aa: CASRPAPLAGDYNEQFF

v_call: TRBV20-1
j_call: TRBJ1-1
clone_size: few
d_call: TRBD1
cdr3_nt: TGCAGTGCTCCCGGGAGGGGGCTTGGTGAAGCTTTCTTT
cdr3_aa: CSAPGRGLGEAFF

v_call: TRBV18
j_call: TRBJ1-5
clone_size: few
d_call: NA
cdr3_nt: TGTGCCAGCTCACCGCAGTATAGCAATCAGCCCCAGCATTTT
cdr3_aa: CASSPQYSNQPQHF

v_call: TRBV29-1
j_call: TRBJ1-1
clone_size: many
d_call: TRBD1
cdr3_nt: TGCAGCGAGGGGGGACAGGGGCGGAACACTGAAGCTTTCTTT
cdr3_aa: CSEGGQGRNTEAFF

v_call: TRBV9
j_call: TRBJ1-6
clone_size: few
d_call: TRBD1
cdr3_nt: TGTGCCAGCAGCGCCGTCCGGGACAGGGGAAATTCACCCCTCCACTTT
cdr3_aa: CASSAVRDRGNSPLHF

v_call: TRBV11-3
j_call: TRBJ2-1
clone_size: few
d_call: TRBD1
cdr3_nt: TGTGCCAGCAGCTTAGACTGGGGACAGCCCGAGCAGTTCTTC
cdr3_aa: CASSLDWGQPEQFF

v_call: TRBV2
j_call: TRBJ2-1
clone_size: few
d_call: NA
cdr3_nt: TGTGCCAGCAGTCTACATGAAGAGCAGTTCTTC
cdr3_aa: CASSLHEEQFF

v_call: TRBV4-3
j_call: TRBJ1-4
clone_size: many
d_call: NA
cdr3_nt: TGCGCCAGCAGCCAAGATCGCACGAGAACTAATGAAAAACTGTTTTTT
cdr3_aa: CASSQDRTRTNEKLFF

v_call: TRBV20-1
j_call: TRBJ1-6
clone_size: NA
d_call: NA
cdr3_nt: TGCAGTGCCCACCTCGGCGGCTCCTATAATTCACCCCTCCACTTT
cdr3_aa: CSAHLGGSYNSPLHF

v_call: TRBV12-3/TRBV12-4
j_call: TRBJ2-1
clone_size: many
d_call: TRBD2
cdr3_nt: TGTGCCAGCAGTTTCCTCCCCGGGACTAGCGGGACTGATAAGCAGTTCTTC
cdr3_aa: CASSFLPGTSGTDKQFF